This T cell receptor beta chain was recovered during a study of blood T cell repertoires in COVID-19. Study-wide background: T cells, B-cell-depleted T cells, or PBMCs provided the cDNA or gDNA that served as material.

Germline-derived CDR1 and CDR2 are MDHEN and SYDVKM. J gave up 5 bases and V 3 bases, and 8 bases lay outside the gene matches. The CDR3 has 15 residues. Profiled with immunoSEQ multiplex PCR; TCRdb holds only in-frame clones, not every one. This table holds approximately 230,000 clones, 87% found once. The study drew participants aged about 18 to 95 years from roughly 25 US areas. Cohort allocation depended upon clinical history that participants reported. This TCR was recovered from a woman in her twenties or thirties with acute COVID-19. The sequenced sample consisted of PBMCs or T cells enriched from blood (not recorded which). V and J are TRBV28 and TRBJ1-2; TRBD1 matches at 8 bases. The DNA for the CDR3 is TGTGCCAGCAGTTTTCCCCCGGGACAGGATTATGGCTACACCTTC. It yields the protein CASSFPPGQDYGYTF.